Below, 10 T cell receptor beta chains from the same sample are listed, as sequenced in a study of sequential checkpoint blockade in melanoma. Sequenced by immunoSEQ multiplex PCR; TCRdb stores in-frame clones only, minus some. The table lists about 20,000 clones, approximately 80% of them singletons. The treatment: randomized to nivolumab then ipilimumab (arm A) or the reverse (arm B). The sequenced sample was CD8+ T cells sorted from blood (inferred from file names), obtained from a patient given nivolumab and ipilimumab in sequence. The receptors stem from a human donor with melanoma.

V usage is TRBV6-5 and J usage is TRBJ1-1, with D unclear. CDR1 and CDR2 from the germline V gene are MNHEY and SVGAGI. The V and J ends lost 0 bases and 4 bases respectively, with 9 bases between them. The CDR3 covers 14 residues. The CDR3 DNA sequence: TGTGCCAGCAGTTACTCCGGGGTTGGCACTGAAGCTTTCTTT. Translating gives CASSYSGVGTEAFF.

The chain combines TRBV5-1 with TRBJ2-7; 9 bases line up with TRBD1. The CDR3 sequence is 14 residues long. With V trimmed by 3 bases and J by 3 bases, 4 bases remained unmatched. CDR1 SGHRS and CDR2 YFSETQ come from the germline V gene. This CDR3 is CASSWRGQGYEQYF. DNA of the CDR3: TGCGCCAGCAGCTGGCGGGGACAGGGCTACGAGCAGTACTTC.

The chain is built from TRBV30 and TRBJ2-5; no clear D gene. The CDR3 has 11 amino acids. Trimming pared 1 base from V and 5 bases from J, leaving 5 bases between. The germline CDR1 and CDR2 sequences are GTSNPN and SVGIG (reference sequence). This CDR3 is CAWSGAETQYF. CDR3 sequence (DNA): TGTGCCTGGAGTGGAGCGGAGACCCAGTACTTC.

This chain connects TRBV7-9 to TRBJ1-6; 9 bases fit TRBD1. V shed 0 bases and J 10 bases; nucleotides not matched to a gene: 4. From germline, CDR1 is SEHNR and CDR2 FQNEAQ (reference sequence). The CDR3 is 15 amino acids. CDR3 sequence (DNA): TGTGCCAGCAGCTTAGCCGGGACAGGGCTATCACCCCTCCACTTT. It codes for CASSLAGTGLSPLHF.

V and J are TRBV5-6 and TRBJ2-2, with 14 positions matching TRBD2. V lost 4 bases to trimming and J lost 3 bases; unmatched junction nucleotides: 2. Germline values: CDR1 SGHDT, CDR2 YYEEEE. This CDR3 is built from 16 residues. The CDR3 DNA reads as TGTGCCAGCAGCCAGGGACTAGCGGGGGACACCGGGGAGCTGTTTTTT. This translates into CASSQGLAGDTGELFF. Using reference TRBV5-6 and TRBJ2-2 for the parts outside the CDR3, the full variable domain is DAGVTQSPTHLIKTRGQQVTLRCSPKSGHDTVSWYQQALGQGPQFIFQYYEEEERQRGNFPDRFSGHQFPNYSSELNVNALLLGDSALYLCASSQGLAGDTGELFFGEGSRLTVL.

This clone was seen a single time. The chain couples TRBV4-3 to TRBJ2-5, with 11 nucleotides matching TRBD1. TRBJ2-7 matches the DNA end more closely, so the J call is doubtful. The CDR3 is 17 residues long. The germline gives CDR1 LGHNA, CDR2 YSLEER. The DNA for the CDR3 is TGCGCCAGCAGCCAGACCGCCTTTGGACAGGGGGCGTACGAGCAGTACTTC. Its translation is CASSQTAFGQGAYEQYF.

The table lists this clone with a few counts. Compared with germline, one end of the junction differs, possibly owing to a read error. The chain employs TRBV5-8 and TRBJ1-1, with TRBD1 as a possible D gene (5 bases). From germline, CDR1 is SGHTS and CDR2 YDEGEE. CDR3 length equals 13 residues. For the CDR3, the DNA is TGCGCCAGCAGCCGGGGGATGAGGACTGAAGCTTTCTTT. This sequence encodes CASSRGMRTEAFF.

This chain links TRBV29-1 with TRBJ2-7, with 7 bases fitting TRBD1. With V trimmed by 8 bases and J by 2 bases, 6 bases remained unmatched. The germline gives CDR1 SQVTM, CDR2 ANQGSEA. This CDR3 comprises 12 residues. CDR3 coding DNA: TGCAGCATCATAACAGGGGCCTACGAGCAGTACTTC. Protein sequence: CSIITGAYEQYF.

The V call is TRBV10-1, the J call TRBJ2-5; D not certain. Gene TRBJ2-7 matches the end of the DNA better, so the J call may be wrong. Germline assignment: CDR1 WNHNN and CDR2 SYGVQD (reference sequence). CDR3 length: 14 residues. For the CDR3, the DNA is TGCGCCAGCATAAAGCCCCTCAACAACTACGAGCAGTACTTC. Translated, it gives CASIKPLNNYEQYF.

This clone has only a few counts. The chain combines TRBV28 with TRBJ2-7; D not resolved. This CDR3 region has 12 residues. The ends were cut back, 5 bases at V and 1 base at J, with 6 bases in the middle. The germline gives CDR1 MDHEN, CDR2 SYDVKM. In DNA form, the CDR3 reads TGTGCCAGCAGTCCCATGTCCTACGAGCAGTACTTC. Amino acids: CASSPMSYEQYF.